The 30 T cell receptor beta chains below were found in one sample sequenced in a study of vaccination and CD4 T cells after COVID-19. No cognate antigen is known for these TCRs. Noted treatment: roughly 10-day PBMC culture with coronavirus spike peptide pools or control peptides (ViraFEST assay). Oncomine TCR Beta short-read sequencing was applied to DNA from cultured CD4+ T cells. TCRdb ran MiXCR on the PCR reads and lists one entry per CDR3 protein. The table has about 16,000 distinct CDR3 sequences, nearly 55% seen once; the top ten hold 15% to 20%. Material: CD4+ T cells from blood, cultured in vitro, obtained before SARS-CoV-2 vaccination. The receptor set was obtained from a human donor who had recovered from COVID-19.

With respect to this clonotype: At one boundary the junction diverges from the germline segment, which might be a read error. V is TRBV7-8 and J is TRBJ2-3; TRBD2 matches at 7 bases. The CDR3 contains 13 residues. Germline V gene sequence: CDR1 SGHVS, CDR2 FQNEAQ. CDR3 protein: CASSLRAGPPDLF. The CDR3, as DNA: TGTGCCAGCAGCTTAAGAGCGGGACCACCGGACCTTTTT.

This chain uses TRBV30 with TRBJ2-2, with 7 bases matching TRBD1. The CDR3 contains 14 residues. The J segment lost 1 base and the V segment lost 3 bases, leaving 2 bases of the junction unmatched. The germline V gene encodes CDR1 GTSNPN and CDR2 SVGIG (reference sequence). The CDR3 protein is CAWRDRRNTGELFF. In nucleotides, the CDR3 is TGTGCCTGGAGGGACAGGCGGAACACCGGGGAGCTGTTTTTT.

The J gene is TRBJ2-1, the V gene TRBV6-5, with 10 positions matching TRBD2. The J segment lost 8 bases and the V segment lost 4 bases, leaving 8 bases of the junction unmatched. Germline V gene data show CDR1 as MNHEY and CDR2 as SVGAGI. The CDR3 has 15 residues. The CDR3 DNA follows: TGTGCCAGCAGTTTATCCGGGACTAGCGTATATGAGCAGTTCTTC. It yields the protein CASSLSGTSVYEQFF.

This clonotype was found a few times. This chain connects TRBV6-1 to TRBJ1-3; D is unclear. The CDR3 is made up of 11 amino acids. V gave up 5 bases and J gave up 3 bases, with 2 bases separating them. Germline assignment: CDR1 MNHNS and CDR2 SASEGT. In nucleotides, the CDR3 is TGTGCCAGCAGTCGTGGAAACACCATATATTTT. Encoded protein: CASSRGNTIYF.

The sample holds a few counts of this clonotype. The CDR3 reads CSARAAVTAGELFF. As DNA, the CDR3 is TGCAGTGCTAGAGCGGCCGTGACGGCCGGGGAGCTGTTTTTT. This chain connects TRBV20-1 to TRBJ2-2; no clear D. The CDR3 contains 14 residues. V gave up 1 base and J gave up 6 bases, with 12 bases separating them. Germline CDR1 and CDR2: DFQATT and SNEGSKA (reference sequence).

This rearrangement joins TRBV2 to TRBJ1-5; D gene unclear. Germline assignment: CDR1 SNHLY and CDR2 FYNNEI. The length of the CDR3 is 15 residues. V was pared by 0 bases and J by 3 bases, with 9 bases between. CDR3 DNA sequence: TGTGCCAGCAGTGAAGCAAGGCGGCTCAATCAGCCCCAGCATTTT. The encoded protein is CASSEARRLNQPQHF.

This clonotype was picked up a small number of times. This sequence joins TRBV7-9 and TRBJ2-3, with 9 bases matching TRBD2. Germline V gene data show CDR1 as SEHNR and CDR2 as FQNEAQ (reference sequence). The V and J ends lost 5 bases and 3 bases, in that order; junction bases with no gene match: 3. This CDR3 is built from 14 residues. CDR3 amino acids: CASSRGGGTDTQYF. The DNA of the CDR3 is TGTGCCAGCAGCCGCGGGGGGGGGACAGATACGCAGTATTTT.

The chain combines TRBV5-5 with TRBJ1-2; D not resolved. From germline, CDR1 is SGHKS and CDR2 YYEKEE (reference sequence). The V and J ends lost 0 bases and 2 bases respectively, with 8 bases between them. CDR3 length: 14 residues. CDR3 sequence (DNA): TGTGCCAGCAGCTTGGTGGGCCAGAACTATGGCTACACCTTC. Amino acids: CASSLVGQNYGYTF.

This clonotype was found a few times. This rearrangement joins TRBV7-3 to TRBJ2-1, with D perhaps TRBD1 or TRBD2 (5 bases each). Germline CDR1 is SGHTA and CDR2 is FQGTGA. V shed 3 bases and J shed 5 bases, with 5 bases lying between them. This CDR3 spans 12 amino acids. The CDR3 bases are TGTGCCAGCAGCTTGGGGGACAATGAGCAGTTCTTC. It encodes CASSLGDNEQFF.

The genes are TRBV6-1 and TRBJ1-2, with D possibly matching TRBD1 (5 bases). The CDR3 consists of 16 residues. Germline V gene data show CDR1 as MNHNS and CDR2 as SASEGT. Trimming stripped 3 bases from V and 4 bases from J, with 18 bases between. CDR3 sequence: CASSDRGQKAVYGYTF. For the CDR3, the DNA is TGTGCCAGCAGTGATCGGGGCCAGAAAGCGGTCTATGGCTACACCTTC.

V and J are TRBV7-2 and TRBJ2-7, with 13 bases that match TRBD2. The CDR3 covers 15 residues. The germline V gene has CDR1 SGHTA and CDR2 FQGNSA. Trimming cost V 3 bases and J 5 bases; bases outside gene matches: 4. Here the CDR3 DNA reads TGTGCCAGCAGCTTGACTAGCGGGAGGCCCCACGAGCAGTACTTC. Its protein product is CASSLTSGRPHEQYF.

This clonotype was detected only a few times. The chain recombines TRBV6-2 or TRBV6-3 with TRBJ2-7, with 7 positions matching TRBD2. Germline CDR1 and CDR2: MNHEY and SVGEGT. The CDR3 runs to 13 residues. V lost 6 bases, J lost 2 bases, and 4 bases stayed unmatched. DNA for the CDR3: TGTGCCAGCAGACAAAGCGGGGCCTACGAGCAGTACTTC. This gives the protein CASRQSGAYEQYF.

The chain links TRBV19 to TRBJ1-5; 9 bases match TRBD1. The V segment lost 6 bases and the J segment 3 bases; nucleotides outside the gene matches: 9. Germline V gives CDR1 LNHDA, CDR2 SQIVND (reference sequence). The CDR3 has 16 residues. Here the CDR3 DNA reads TGTGCCAGTAGATCATACCGGGACAGGGTCAATCAGCCCCAGCATTTT. It codes for CASRSYRDRVNQPQHF.

V usage is TRBV7-9 and J usage is TRBJ2-3, with 15 positions matching TRBD2. CDR1 and CDR2 from the germline V gene are SEHNR and FQNEAQ (reference sequence). The CDR3 sequence is 14 residues long. The CDR3 bases are TGTGTGGGAGGACTAGCGGGAGGGCCAGATACGCAGTATTTT. It yields the protein CVGGLAGGPDTQYF.

CDR3 region: CASHQGIEGYTF. The CDR3 region has the DNA TGTGCCAGTCATCAGGGGATCGAGGGCTACACCTTC. This chain joins TRBV28 and TRBJ1-2; D is possibly TRBD1 (6 bases). The germline gives CDR1 MDHEN, CDR2 SYDVKM. Trimming cost V 9 bases and J 8 bases, with 16 bases left between them. The CDR3 consists of 12 residues.

This clonotype was picked up a small number of times. The V and J genes are TRBV15 and TRBJ1-5; maybe TRBD1 (5 bases). Deletions cut 6 bases from V and 0 bases from J, with 12 bases between. The V gene's germline CDR1 is LNHNV and CDR2 YYDKDF (reference sequence). The CDR3 has 15 residues. CDR3 nucleotide sequence: TGTGCCACCAGAGACAGTCTTAGTAGCAATCAGCCCCAGCATTTT. Amino acids: CATRDSLSSNQPQHF.

J is TRBJ2-5 and V is TRBV28; TRBD2 is a possible D gene (6 bases). Germline CDR1 reads MDHEN; CDR2 reads SYDVKM. The V and J ends lost 2 bases and 4 bases respectively, with 17 bases between them. The CDR3 runs 16 residues. CDR3 sequence (DNA): TGTGCCAGCAGTTTACGGGAGCAAGAACGGTTAGAGACCCAGTACTTC. Amino acids: CASSLREQERLETQYF.

This clonotype has a handful of counts. The chain links TRBV20-1 to TRBJ2-5; no clear D gene. CDR3 length equals 12 residues. The V end lost 6 bases, the J end lost 11 bases, and 19 bases lay between the germline ends. Germline values: CDR1 DFQATT, CDR2 SNEGSKA (reference sequence). The CDR3 is CSATPPTLSQYF. The CDR3 region has the DNA TGCAGTGCCACCCCCCCTACTTTGTCACAGTACTTC.

The chain couples TRBV7-8 to TRBJ2-2, with 10 bases that match TRBD2. The CDR3 has 15 amino acids. Germline V gene lookup returns CDR1 SGHVS and CDR2 FQNEAQ. After removal of 5 bases from V and 3 bases from J, the junction contained 3 bases not matched to a gene. The CDR3 sequence: CASSALAGYTGELFF. CDR3 in DNA: TGTGCCAGCAGCGCACTAGCGGGATACACCGGGGAGCTGTTTTTT.

This clonotype was counted only a few times. The chain carries TRBV20-1 and TRBJ2-5; D possibly corresponds to TRBD2 (6 bases). V was shortened by 3 bases and J by 5 bases, with 25 bases between the two germline ends. Germline V gene lookup returns CDR1 DFQATT and CDR2 SNEGSKA (reference sequence). The CDR3 extends over 17 amino acids. CDR3 in DNA: TGCAGTGCTAGTCCCCTCCGGGACTCGTGGTTGGGGGAGACCCAGTACTTC. As protein: CSASPLRDSWLGETQYF.

This chain links TRBV29-1 with TRBJ2-6; a weak D match, TRBD2 (6 bases). The CDR3 loop spans 16 amino acids. Germline assignment: CDR1 SQVTM and CDR2 ANQGSEA. V was trimmed by 6 bases and J by 2 bases, leaving 17 bases between them. CDR3 amino acids: CSVRDPRRTGANVLTF. In nucleotides, the CDR3 is TGCAGCGTGCGGGATCCCCGACGGACTGGGGCCAACGTCCTGACTTTC.

The genes are TRBV7-9 and TRBJ1-5; D possibly corresponds to TRBD1 (5 bases). V was cut by 5 bases and J by 5 bases, with 16 bases left in between. This CDR3 is 15 amino acids long. Germline loops: CDR1 SEHNR, CDR2 FQNEAQ (reference sequence). The CDR3 spells CASSPGGTGDQPQHF. CDR3 DNA sequence: TGTGCCAGCAGCCCCGGGGGTACAGGAGATCAGCCCCAGCATTTT.

The V call is TRBV11-3, the J call TRBJ2-3; the D gene is possibly TRBD2 (5 bases). The CDR3 loop spans 14 amino acids. Trimming cost V 4 bases and J 2 bases, with 10 bases left between them. Looked up from germline, CDR1 is SGHNT and CDR2 is YENEEA. As DNA, the CDR3 is TGTGCCAGCAGCTCAACGGGAACCACAGATACGCAGTATTTT. Translation gives CASSSTGTTDTQYF. The entire variable domain, with the rest obtained from reference TRBV11-3 and TRBJ2-3, is as follows: EAGVVQSPRYKIIEKKQPVAFWCNPISGHNTLYWYLQNLGQGPELLIRYENEEAVDDSQLPKDRFSAERLKGVDSTLKIQPAELGDSAVYLCASSSTGTTDTQYFGPGTRLTVL.

This clonotype was found a few times. V usage is TRBV6-1 and J usage is TRBJ2-7, with 11 bases identical to TRBD1. The V and J ends lost 2 bases and 6 bases, in that order; junction bases with no gene match: 6. The CDR3 spans 15 residues. Germline assignment: CDR1 MNHNS and CDR2 SASEGT. The CDR3 bases are TGTGCCAGCAGTGAATACAGGGACAGGGGGGGCGAGCAGTACTTC. This sequence encodes CASSEYRDRGGEQYF.

The chain is built from TRBV6-1 and TRBJ2-7; 8 bases are shared with TRBD1. V was clipped by 7 bases and J by 0 bases; unmatched bases: 5. This CDR3 spans 14 amino acids. Germline-derived CDR1 and CDR2 are MNHNS and SASEGT. CDR3: CASTRQGSSYEQYF. In DNA form, the CDR3 reads TGTGCCAGCACTCGACAGGGGAGCTCCTACGAGCAGTACTTC.

This clonotype was observed a few times. The genes are TRBV15 and TRBJ2-2; D remains ambiguous. Trimming removed 1 base at V and 2 bases at J, with 8 bases between. CDR3 length: 15 residues. Germline V lookup: CDR1 LNHNV, CDR2 YYDKDF (reference sequence). This chain's CDR3 is CATSRVPENTGELFF. DNA for the CDR3: TGTGCCACCAGCAGAGTCCCTGAAAACACCGGGGAGCTGTTTTTT. Supplemented by reference TRBV15 and TRBJ2-2, the full variable domain reads DAMVIQNPRYQVTQFGKPVTLSCSQTLNHNVMYWYQQKSSQAPKLLFHYYDKDFNNEADTPDNFQSRRPNTSFCFLDIRSPGLGDTAMYLCATSRVPENTGELFFGEGSRLTVL.

The rearrangement links TRBV30 to TRBJ1-3, with unresolved D. The CDR3 has 11 residues. V was clipped by 2 bases and J by 4 bases, with 3 bases between them. CDR1 and CDR2 from the germline V gene are GTSNPN and SVGIG (reference sequence). The CDR3 here is CAWSSGNTIYF. The CDR3 nucleotides are TGTGCCTGGAGTTCAGGAAACACCATATATTTT. Full variable domain (outside the CDR3, taken from reference TRBV30 and TRBJ1-3): SQTIHQWPATLVQPVGSPLSLECTVEGTSNPNLYWYRQAAGRGLQLLFYSVGIGQISSEVPQNLSASRPQDRQFILSSKKLLLSDSGFYLCAWSSGNTIYFGEGSWLTVV.

The chain carries TRBV24-1 and TRBJ2-1; D is undetermined. The CDR3 is 15 residues long. Per the germline V gene, CDR1 is KGHDR and CDR2 is SFDVKD. With 3 bases removed from V and 0 bases from J, the gap between germline ends came to 8 bases. The CDR3 nucleotides are TGTGCCACCAGTGATCCGATTAGCTCCTACAATGAGCAGTTCTTC. The encoded protein is CATSDPISSYNEQFF.

This chain links TRBV15 with TRBJ1-5, with D perhaps matching TRBD1 (6 bases). This CDR3 spans 14 amino acids. V lost 3 bases and J 3 bases, leaving 9 bases between the germline ends. CDR1 and CDR2 from the germline V gene are LNHNV and YYDKDF (reference sequence). The chain's CDR3 is CATSRDRNNQPQHF. The CDR3 DNA follows: TGTGCCACCAGCAGGGACAGAAACAATCAGCCCCAGCATTTT.

The J gene is TRBJ1-1, the V gene TRBV7-2; D possibly corresponds to TRBD1 (5 bases). This CDR3 is built from 16 residues. The germline V gene has CDR1 SGHTA and CDR2 FQGNSA. The V end lost 5 bases, the J end lost 6 bases, and 22 bases lay between the germline ends. CDR3: CASSLFGEGRGAEAFF. CDR3 nucleotides: TGTGCCAGCAGCCTCTTCGGCGAGGGGCGCGGAGCTGAAGCTTTCTTT.